This TCR beta chain was sequenced in a study of blood T cell repertoires in COVID-19. About the study: Spain, Italy and the United States supplied samples that represented acute and convalescent COVID-19. From T cells, B-cell-depleted T cells, or PBMCs came the material, which was cDNA or gDNA.

Source study methods: The authors estimated nucleated cell counts from reference gene primer amplification. Measured with immunoSEQ multiplex PCR; TCRdb has only the in-frame clones, and not every one. The V and J calls and clone size are taken from that table; D and trimming were inferred from the DNA. The table includes over 200,000 clones, more than 70% detected once. V lost 5 bases, J lost 0 bases, and 7 bases lay in between. This CDR3 is 14 amino acids long. CDR1 is SGHAT, CDR2 FQNNGV, per germline. This sequence joins TRBV11-2 and TRBJ2-2, with D unclear. This sequence was found in a woman aged 45-65 years with acute or convalescent COVID-19. The sample comprised peripheral blood. The CDR3 DNA reads as TGTGCCAGCAGCACTCCACCGAACACCGGGGAGCTGTTTTTT. Protein: CASSTPPNTGELFF.